This TCR beta chain was observed in a study of T cell repertoires and HLA-DP antigens. Study information: CD4+ T cells were cocultured with HeLa cells expressing HLA-DP. Pre-culture CD4+ samples used around 1,200 ng DNA versus roughly 200 ng for CD137+CD4+ sorts.

There are 15 residues in the CDR3. Trimming cost V 6 bases and J 10 bases; bases outside gene matches: 10. Germline loops: CDR1 MNHEY, CDR2 SMNVEV (reference sequence). The study's findings and limits: Pre-culture clonality, roughly 0.04, was far below sorted CD137+ clonality of roughly 0.42. Against one allele, clones undetected before culture averaged about 35%; against the other, 50.6%.

A note on this clone: What it binds is not known.

This table comes from immunoSEQ multiplex PCR, and its TCRdb copy is limited to in-frame clones, with some not included. The data contain over 100,000 clones, about 91% of them singletons. Material: CD4+ T cells from PBMCs. This chain links TRBV27 with TRBJ1-6, with 9 nucleotides matching TRBD1. This TCR came from a young woman in good health and CMV-seronegative. The CDR3 loop reads CASRIEDRGLSPLHF. CDR3 DNA: TGTGCCAGCAGAATCGAGGACAGGGGACTATCACCCCTCCACTTT.